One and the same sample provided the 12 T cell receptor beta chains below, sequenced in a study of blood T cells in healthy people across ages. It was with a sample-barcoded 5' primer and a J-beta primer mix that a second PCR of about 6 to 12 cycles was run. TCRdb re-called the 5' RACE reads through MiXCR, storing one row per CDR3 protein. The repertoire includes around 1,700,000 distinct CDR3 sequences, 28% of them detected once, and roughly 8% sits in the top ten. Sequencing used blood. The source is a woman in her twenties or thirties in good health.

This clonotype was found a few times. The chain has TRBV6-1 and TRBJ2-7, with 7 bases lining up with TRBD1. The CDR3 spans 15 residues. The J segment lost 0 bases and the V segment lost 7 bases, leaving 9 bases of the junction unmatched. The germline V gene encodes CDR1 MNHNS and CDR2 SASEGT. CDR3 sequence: CASTPSTGDSYEQYF. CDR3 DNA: TGTGCCAGCACCCCTTCAACAGGGGACTCCTACGAGCAGTACTTC.

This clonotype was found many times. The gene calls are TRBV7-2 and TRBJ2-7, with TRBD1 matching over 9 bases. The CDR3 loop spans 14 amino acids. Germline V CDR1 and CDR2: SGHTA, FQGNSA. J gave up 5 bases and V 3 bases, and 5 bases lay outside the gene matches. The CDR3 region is CASSFDRGFNEQYF. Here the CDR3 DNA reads TGTGCCAGCAGCTTTGACAGGGGGTTCAACGAGCAGTACTTC.

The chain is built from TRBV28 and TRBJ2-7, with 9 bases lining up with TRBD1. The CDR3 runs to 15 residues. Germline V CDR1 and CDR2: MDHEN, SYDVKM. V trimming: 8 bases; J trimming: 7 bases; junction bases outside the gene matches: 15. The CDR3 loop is CASLVRQGGRWEQYF. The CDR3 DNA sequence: TGTGCCAGCCTGGTACGACAGGGGGGAAGGTGGGAGCAGTACTTC. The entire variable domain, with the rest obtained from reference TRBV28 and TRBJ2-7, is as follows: DVKVTQSSRYLVKRTGEKVFLECVQDMDHENMFWYRQDPGLGLRLIYFSYDVKMKEKGDIPEGYSVSREKKERFSLILESASTNQTSMYLCASLVRQGGRWEQYFGPGTRLTVT.

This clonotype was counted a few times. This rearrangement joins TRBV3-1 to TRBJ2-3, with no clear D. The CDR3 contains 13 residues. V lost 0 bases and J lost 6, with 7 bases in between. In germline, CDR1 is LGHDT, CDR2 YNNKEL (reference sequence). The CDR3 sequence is CASSQDSVDTQYF. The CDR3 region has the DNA TGTGCCAGCAGCCAAGATTCAGTGGATACGCAGTATTTT.

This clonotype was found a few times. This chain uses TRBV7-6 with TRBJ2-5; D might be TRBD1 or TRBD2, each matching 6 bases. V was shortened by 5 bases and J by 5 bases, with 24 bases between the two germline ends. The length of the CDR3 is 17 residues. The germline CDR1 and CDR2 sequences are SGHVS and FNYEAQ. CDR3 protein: CASSAEGGGLPGETQYF. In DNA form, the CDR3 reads TGTGCCAGCAGCGCCGAGGGGGGAGGCCTACCAGGGGAGACCCAGTACTTC.

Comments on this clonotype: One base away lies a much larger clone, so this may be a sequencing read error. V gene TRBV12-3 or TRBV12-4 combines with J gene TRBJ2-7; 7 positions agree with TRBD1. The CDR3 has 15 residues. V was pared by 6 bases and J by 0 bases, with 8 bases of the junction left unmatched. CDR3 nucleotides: TGTGCCAGCAGCTATATAGGGGACAGCTCCTACGAGCAGTACTTC. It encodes CASSYIGDSSYEQYF.

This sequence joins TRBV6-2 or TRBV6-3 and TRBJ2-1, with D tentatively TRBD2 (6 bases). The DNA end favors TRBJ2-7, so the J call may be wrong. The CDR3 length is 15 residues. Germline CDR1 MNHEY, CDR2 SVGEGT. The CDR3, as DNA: TGTGCCAGCAACGCGGGGTCGAGCTCCTACAATGAGCAGTACTTC. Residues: CASNAGSSSYNEQYF.

The CDR3 loop is CASSRTFTGVGAQYF. The CDR3 DNA reads TGTGCCAGCAGTCGGACGTTTACAGGGGTCGGGGCCCAGTACTTC. The chain is built from TRBV6-5 and TRBJ2-5; 7 bases agree with TRBD1. The CDR3 totals 15 residues. Trimming cost V 5 bases and J 9 bases; bases outside gene matches: 15. Germline loops: CDR1 MNHEY, CDR2 SVGAGI.

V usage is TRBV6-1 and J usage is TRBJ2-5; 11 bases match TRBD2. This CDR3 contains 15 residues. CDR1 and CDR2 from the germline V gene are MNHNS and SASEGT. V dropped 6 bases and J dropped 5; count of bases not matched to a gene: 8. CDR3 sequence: CASRAGTSGWETQYF. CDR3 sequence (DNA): TGTGCCAGCAGAGCGGGGACTAGCGGCTGGGAGACCCAGTACTTC.

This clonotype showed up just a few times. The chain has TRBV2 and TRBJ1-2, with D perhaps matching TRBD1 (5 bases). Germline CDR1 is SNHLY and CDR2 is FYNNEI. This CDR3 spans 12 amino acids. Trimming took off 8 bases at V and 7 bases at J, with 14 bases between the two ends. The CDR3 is CASDSYRGGYTF. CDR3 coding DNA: TGTGCCAGCGACAGCTATAGGGGTGGCTACACCTTC.

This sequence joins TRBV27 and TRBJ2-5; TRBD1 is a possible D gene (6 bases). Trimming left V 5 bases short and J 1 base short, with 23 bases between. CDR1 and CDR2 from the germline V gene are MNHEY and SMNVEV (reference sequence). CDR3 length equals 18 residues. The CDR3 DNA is TGTGCCAGCAGTCTGCTTGGGACCGGGACATCTCCCCAAGAGACCCAGTACTTC. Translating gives CASSLLGTGTSPQETQYF.

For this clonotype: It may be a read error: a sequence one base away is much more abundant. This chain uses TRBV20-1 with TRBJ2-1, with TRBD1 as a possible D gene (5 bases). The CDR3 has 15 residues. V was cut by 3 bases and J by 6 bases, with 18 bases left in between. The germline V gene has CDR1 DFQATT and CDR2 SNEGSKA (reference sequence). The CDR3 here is CSASLAGSVANEQFF. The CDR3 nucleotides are TGCAGTGCTAGCCTGGCAGGGTCCGTCGCCAATGAGCAGTTCTTC.